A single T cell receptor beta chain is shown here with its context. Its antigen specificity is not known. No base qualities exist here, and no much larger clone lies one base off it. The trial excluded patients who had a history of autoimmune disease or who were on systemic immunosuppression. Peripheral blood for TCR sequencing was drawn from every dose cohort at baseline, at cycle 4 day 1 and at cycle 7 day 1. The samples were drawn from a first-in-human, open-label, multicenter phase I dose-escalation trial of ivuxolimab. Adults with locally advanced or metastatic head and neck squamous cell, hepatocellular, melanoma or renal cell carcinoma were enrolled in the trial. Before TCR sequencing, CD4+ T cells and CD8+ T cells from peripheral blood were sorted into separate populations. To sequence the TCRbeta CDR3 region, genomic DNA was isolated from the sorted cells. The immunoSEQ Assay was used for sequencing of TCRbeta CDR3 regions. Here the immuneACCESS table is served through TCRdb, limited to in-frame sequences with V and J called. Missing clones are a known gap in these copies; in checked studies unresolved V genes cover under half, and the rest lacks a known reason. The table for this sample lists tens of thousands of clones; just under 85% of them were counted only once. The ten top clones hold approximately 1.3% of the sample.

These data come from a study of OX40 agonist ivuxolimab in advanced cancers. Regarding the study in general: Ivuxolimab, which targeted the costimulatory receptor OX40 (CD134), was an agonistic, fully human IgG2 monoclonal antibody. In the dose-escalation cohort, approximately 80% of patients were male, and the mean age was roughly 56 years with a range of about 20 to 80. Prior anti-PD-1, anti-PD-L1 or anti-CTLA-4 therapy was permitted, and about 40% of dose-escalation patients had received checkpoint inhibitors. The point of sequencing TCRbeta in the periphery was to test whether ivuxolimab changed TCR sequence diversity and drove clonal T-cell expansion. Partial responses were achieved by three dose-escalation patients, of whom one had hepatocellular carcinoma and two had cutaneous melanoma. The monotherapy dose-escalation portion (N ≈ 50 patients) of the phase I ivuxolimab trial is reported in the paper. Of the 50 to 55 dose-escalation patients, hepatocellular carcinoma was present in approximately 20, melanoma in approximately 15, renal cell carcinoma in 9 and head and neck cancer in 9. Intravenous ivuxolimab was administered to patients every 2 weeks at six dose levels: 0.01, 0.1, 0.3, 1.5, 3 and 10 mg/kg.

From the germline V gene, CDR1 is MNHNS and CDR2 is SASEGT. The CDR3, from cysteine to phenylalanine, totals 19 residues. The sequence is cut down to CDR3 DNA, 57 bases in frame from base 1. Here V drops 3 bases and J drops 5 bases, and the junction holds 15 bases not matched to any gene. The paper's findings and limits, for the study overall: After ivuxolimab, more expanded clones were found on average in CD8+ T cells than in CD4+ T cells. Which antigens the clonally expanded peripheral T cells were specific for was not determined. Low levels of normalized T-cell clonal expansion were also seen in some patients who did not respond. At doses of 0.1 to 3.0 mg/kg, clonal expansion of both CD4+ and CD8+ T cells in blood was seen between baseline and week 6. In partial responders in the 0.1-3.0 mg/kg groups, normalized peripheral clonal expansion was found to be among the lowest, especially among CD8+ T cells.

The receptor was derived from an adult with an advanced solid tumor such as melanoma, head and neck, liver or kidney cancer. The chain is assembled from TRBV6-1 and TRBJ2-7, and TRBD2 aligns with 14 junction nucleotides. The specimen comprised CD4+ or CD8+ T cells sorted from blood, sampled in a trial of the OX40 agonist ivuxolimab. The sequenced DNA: TGTGCCAGCAGTGACACCGGGACTAGCGGGAGCCTCTTTGGAGACGAGCAGTACTTC. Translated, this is CASSDTGTSGSLFGDEQYF.